This note documents a single T cell receptor beta chain sequence. Clones were sequenced by immunoSEQ multiplex PCR, and TCRdb holds only the in-frame ones, with some missing. This sample carries 65,000 to 80,000 clones, roughly 93% of them seen once, and the ten largest clones take less than 0.4%. These data come from a study of technical replicates of blood from a few donors. Trimming cost V 3 bases and J 0 bases, with 10 bases left between them. Germline CDR1 reads SGDLS; CDR2 reads YYNGEE. The CDR3 sequence is 15 residues long. The TCR comes from a human donor in good health. Material: T cells isolated from PBMCs. V gene TRBV9 combines with J gene TRBJ1-3; D uncertain. CDR3 sequence reads: CASSGGVSSGNTIYF. The CDR3 coding sequence is TGTGCCAGCAGCGGTGGAGTTAGCTCTGGAAACACCATATATTTT.